This note documents a single TCR beta chain sequence. Treatment reported: oral pan-JAK inhibitor, 5-10 mg twice daily. Peripheral blood, together with lesional scalp punch biopsies, was collected from alopecia areata patients. RNA, once extracted, was reverse transcribed into cDNA for use as the sequencing template. Some clones are missing from TCRdb's copy, which holds only in-frame ones; the method was immunoSEQ multiplex PCR. The table shows over 150,000 clones, with 60% occurring only once. V was cut by 4 bases and J by 4 bases, with 8 bases left in between. The CDR3 has 13 amino acids. Germline values: CDR1 SGHTA, CDR2 FQGNSA. The data were taken from a study of CD8+ T cells in alopecia areata.

Specimen: CD4+ T cells sorted from blood, collected at week 4, from a patient treated with tofacitinib. The TCR was taken from a human donor with alopecia areata. The chain is built from TRBV7-2 and TRBJ1-5; tentatively, D is TRBD1 (6 bases). The CDR3 sequence: CASSSGVNQPQHF. The CDR3, as DNA: TGTGCCAGCAGCTCAGGGGTAAATCAGCCCCAGCATTTT. Drawing the rest from reference TRBV7-2 and TRBJ1-5, the complete variable domain is GAGVSQSPSNKVTEKGKDVELRCDPISGHTALYWYRQSLGQGLEFLIYFQGNSAPDKSGLPSDRFSAERTGGSVSTLTIQRTQQEDSAVYLCASSSGVNQPQHFGDGTRLSIL.